This entry is about one T cell receptor (beta chain). The sample originates from a study of T cells in Graves' hyperthyroidism and ophthalmopathy. Using RNA transcripts as the source, TCR beta CDR3 regions were amplified. Researchers ran a first-round RT-PCR on the TCR CDR3 using the HTBI primer set. TCRdb analysed the multiplex PCR reads with MiXCR anew, one entry per CDR3 protein. Of about 480,000 distinct CDR3 sequences listed, about an eighth are singletons. Trimming at V came to 4 bases and at J to 2 bases, leaving 7 bases not matched to a gene. Germline V gene sequence: CDR1 SGHRS, CDR2 YFSETQ. The CDR3 runs to 16 residues. In patients aged 18 to 65, hyperthyroidism was newly diagnosed, with duration under 2 months.

The J gene is TRBJ2-2, the V gene TRBV5-1; 8 nucleotides line up with TRBD2. The clonotype was recovered from a woman younger than 30 with Graves' hyperthyroidism. The sequencing sample was made of blood. CDR3 DNA: TGCGCCAGCAGCGCTAGCGGGCACCTAAACACCGGGGAGCTGTTTTTT. Translation: CASSASGHLNTGELFF.